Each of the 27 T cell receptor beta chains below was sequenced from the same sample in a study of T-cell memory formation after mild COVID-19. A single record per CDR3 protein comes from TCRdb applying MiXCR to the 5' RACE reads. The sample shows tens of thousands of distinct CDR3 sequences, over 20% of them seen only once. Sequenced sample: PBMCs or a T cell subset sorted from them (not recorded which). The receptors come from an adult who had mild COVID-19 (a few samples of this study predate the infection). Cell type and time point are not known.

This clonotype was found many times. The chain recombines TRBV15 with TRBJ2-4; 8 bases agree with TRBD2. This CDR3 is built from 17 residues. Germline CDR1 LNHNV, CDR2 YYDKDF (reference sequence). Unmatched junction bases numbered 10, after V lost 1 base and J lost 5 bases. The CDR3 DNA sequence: TGTGCCACCAGCAGAGGAACGGGGGGGCCTATTCAAAACATTCAGTACTTC. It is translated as CATSRGTGGPIQNIQYF.

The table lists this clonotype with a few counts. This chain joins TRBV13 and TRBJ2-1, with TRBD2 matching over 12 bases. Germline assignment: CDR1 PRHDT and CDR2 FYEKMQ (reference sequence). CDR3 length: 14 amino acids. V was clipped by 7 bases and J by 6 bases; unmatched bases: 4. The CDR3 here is CASNLAGGANEQFF. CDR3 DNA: TGTGCCAGCAATCTAGCGGGGGGGGCCAATGAGCAGTTCTTC.

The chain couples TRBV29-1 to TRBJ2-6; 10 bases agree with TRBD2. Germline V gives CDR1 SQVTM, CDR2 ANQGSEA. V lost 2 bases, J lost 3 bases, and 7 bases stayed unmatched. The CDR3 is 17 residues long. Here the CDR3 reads CSVESLAGEVGANVLTF. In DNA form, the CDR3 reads TGCAGCGTTGAAAGTCTAGCGGGAGAAGTTGGGGCCAACGTCCTGACTTTC.

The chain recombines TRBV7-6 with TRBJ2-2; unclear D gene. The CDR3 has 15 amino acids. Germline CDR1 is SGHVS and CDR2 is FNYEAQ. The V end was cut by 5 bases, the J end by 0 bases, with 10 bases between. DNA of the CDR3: TGTGCCAGCAGCCAAGGACGACCGAACACCGGGGAGCTGTTTTTT. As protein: CASSQGRPNTGELFF. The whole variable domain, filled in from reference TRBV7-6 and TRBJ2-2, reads GAGVSQSPRYKVTKRGQDVALRCDPISGHVSLYWYRQALGQGPEFLTYFNYEAQQDKSGLPNDRFSAERPEGSISTLTIQRTEQRDSAMYRCASSQGRPNTGELFFGEGSRLTVL.

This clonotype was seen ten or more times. CDR3 coding DNA: TGCGCCAGCAGCCTACAGCAGGGGTCCCAGTACTTC. As protein: CASSLQQGSQYF. The chain has TRBV5-1 and TRBJ2-5, with D perhaps TRBD1 (6 bases). The CDR3 length is 12 residues. Germline values: CDR1 SGHRS, CDR2 YFSETQ. V was shortened by 4 bases and J by 9 bases, with 13 bases between the two germline ends.

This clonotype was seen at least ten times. In DNA form, the CDR3 reads TGTGCCAGCAGTCCCCCAGGGGGTGTATGGACTGAAGCTTTCTTT. Encoded protein: CASSPPGGVWTEAFF. V gene TRBV12-3 or TRBV12-4 combines with J gene TRBJ1-1; the match to TRBD1 covers 7 bases. The CDR3 sequence is 15 residues long. With 5 bases clipped from V and 5 bases from J, the junction kept 11 bases outside the gene matches.

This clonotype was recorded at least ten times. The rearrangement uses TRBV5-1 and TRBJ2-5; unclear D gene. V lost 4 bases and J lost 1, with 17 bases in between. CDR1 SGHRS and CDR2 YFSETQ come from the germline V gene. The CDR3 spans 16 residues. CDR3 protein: CASSPNPGGAQETQYF. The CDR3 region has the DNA TGCGCCAGCAGCCCCAACCCCGGCGGTGCCCAAGAGACCCAGTACTTC. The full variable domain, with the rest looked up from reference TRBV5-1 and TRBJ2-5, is KAGVTQTPRYLIKTRGQQVTLSCSPISGHRSVSWYQQTPGQGLQFLFEYFSETQRNKGNFPGRFSGRQFSNSRSEMNVSTLELGDSALYLCASSPNPGGAQETQYFGPGTRLLVL.

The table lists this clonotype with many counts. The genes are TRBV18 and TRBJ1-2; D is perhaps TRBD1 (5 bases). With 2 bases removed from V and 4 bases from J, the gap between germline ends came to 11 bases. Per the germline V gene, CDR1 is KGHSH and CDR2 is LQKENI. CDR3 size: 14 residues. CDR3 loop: CASSPMGELYGYTF. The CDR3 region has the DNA TGTGCCAGCTCACCAATGGGGGAGCTCTATGGCTACACCTTC.

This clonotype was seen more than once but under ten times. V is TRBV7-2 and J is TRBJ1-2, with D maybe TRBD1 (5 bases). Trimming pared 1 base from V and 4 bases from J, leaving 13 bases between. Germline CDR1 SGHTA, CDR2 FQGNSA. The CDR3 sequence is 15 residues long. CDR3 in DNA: TGTGCCAGCAGCTTAGAGGAGGGACGGGTCTATGGCTACACCTTC. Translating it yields CASSLEEGRVYGYTF.

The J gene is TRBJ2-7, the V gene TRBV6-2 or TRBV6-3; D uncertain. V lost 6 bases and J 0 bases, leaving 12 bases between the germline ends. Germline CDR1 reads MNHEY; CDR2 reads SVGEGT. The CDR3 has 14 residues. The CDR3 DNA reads TGTGCCAGCAGAACTCACGGTAGCTCCTACGAGCAGTACTTC. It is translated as CASRTHGSSYEQYF.

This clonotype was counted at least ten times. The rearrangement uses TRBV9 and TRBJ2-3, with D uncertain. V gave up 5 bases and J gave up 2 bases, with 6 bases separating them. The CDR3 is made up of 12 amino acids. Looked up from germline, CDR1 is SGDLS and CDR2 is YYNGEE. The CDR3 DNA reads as TGTGCCAGCAGTTCCCACACAGATACGCAGTATTTT. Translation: CASSSHTDTQYF.

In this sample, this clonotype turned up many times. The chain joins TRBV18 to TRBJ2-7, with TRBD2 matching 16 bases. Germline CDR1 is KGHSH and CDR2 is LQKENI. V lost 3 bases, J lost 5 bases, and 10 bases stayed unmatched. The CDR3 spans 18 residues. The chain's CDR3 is CASSPGTSGRAGGNEQYF. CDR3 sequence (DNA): TGTGCCAGCTCACCCGGGACTAGCGGGAGGGCCGGGGGTAACGAGCAGTACTTC. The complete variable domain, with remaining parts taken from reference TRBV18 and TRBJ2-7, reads NAGVMQNPRHLVRRRGQEARLRCSPMKGHSHVYWYRQLPEEGLKFMVYLQKENIIDESGMPKERFSAEFPKEGPSILRIQQVVRGDSAAYFCASSPGTSGRAGGNEQYFGPGTRLTVT.

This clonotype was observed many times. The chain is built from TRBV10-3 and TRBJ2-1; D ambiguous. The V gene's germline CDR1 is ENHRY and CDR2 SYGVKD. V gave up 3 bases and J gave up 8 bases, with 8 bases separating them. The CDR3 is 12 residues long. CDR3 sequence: CAISERVHEQFF. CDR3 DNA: TGTGCCATCAGTGAAAGGGTCCATGAGCAGTTCTTC.

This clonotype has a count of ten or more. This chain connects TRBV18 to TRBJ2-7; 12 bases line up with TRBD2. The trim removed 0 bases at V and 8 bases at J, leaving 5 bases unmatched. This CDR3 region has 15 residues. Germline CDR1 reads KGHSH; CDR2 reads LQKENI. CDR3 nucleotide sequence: TGTGCCAGCTCACCACCGGAGACTAGCGGGAGTCAGCAGTACTTC. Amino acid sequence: CASSPPETSGSQQYF.

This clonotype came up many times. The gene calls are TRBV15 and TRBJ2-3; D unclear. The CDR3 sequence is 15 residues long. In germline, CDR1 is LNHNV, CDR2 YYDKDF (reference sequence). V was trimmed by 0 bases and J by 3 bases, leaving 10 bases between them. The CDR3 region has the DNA TGTGCCACCAGCAGAGAAATTCGAGGTACAGATACGCAGTATTTT. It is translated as CATSREIRGTDTQYF.

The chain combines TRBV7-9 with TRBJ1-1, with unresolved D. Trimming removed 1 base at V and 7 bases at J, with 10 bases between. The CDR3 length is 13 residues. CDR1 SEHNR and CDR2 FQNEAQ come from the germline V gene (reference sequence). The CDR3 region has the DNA TGTGCCAGCAGCTTAGTGGGCGGTCGTGAAGCTTTCTTT. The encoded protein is CASSLVGGREAFF.

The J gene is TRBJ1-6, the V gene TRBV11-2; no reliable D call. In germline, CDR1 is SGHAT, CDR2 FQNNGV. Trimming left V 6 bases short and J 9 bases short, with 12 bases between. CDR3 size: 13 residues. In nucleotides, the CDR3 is TGTGCCAGCAGTCCCGGATTTATTTCACCCCTCCACTTT. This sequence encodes CASSPGFISPLHF.

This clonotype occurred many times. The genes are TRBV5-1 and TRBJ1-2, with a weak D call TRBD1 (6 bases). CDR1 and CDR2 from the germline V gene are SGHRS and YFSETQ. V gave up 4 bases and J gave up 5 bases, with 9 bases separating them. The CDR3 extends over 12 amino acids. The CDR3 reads CASSQDRYGYTF. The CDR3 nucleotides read TGCGCCAGCAGCCAGGACAGATATGGCTACACCTTC. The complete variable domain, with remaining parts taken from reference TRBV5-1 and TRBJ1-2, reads KAGVTQTPRYLIKTRGQQVTLSCSPISGHRSVSWYQQTPGQGLQFLFEYFSETQRNKGNFPGRFSGRQFSNSRSEMNVSTLELGDSALYLCASSQDRYGYTFGSGTRLTVV.

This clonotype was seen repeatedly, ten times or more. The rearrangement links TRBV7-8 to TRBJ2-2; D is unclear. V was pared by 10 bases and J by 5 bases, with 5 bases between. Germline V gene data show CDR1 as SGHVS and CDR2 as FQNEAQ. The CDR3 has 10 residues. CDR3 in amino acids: CAIGTGELFF. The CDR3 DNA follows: TGTGCCATAGGAACCGGGGAGCTGTTTTTT. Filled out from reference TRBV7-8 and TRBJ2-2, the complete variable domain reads GAGVSQSPRYKVAKRGQDVALRCDPISGHVSLFWYQQALGQGPEFLTYFQNEAQLDKSGLPSDRFFAERPEGSVSTLKIQRTQQEDSAVYLCAIGTGELFFGEGSRLTVL.

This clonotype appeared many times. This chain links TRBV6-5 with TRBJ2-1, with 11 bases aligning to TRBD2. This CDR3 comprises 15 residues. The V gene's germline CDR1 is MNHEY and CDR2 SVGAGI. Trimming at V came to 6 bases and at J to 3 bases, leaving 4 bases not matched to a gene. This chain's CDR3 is CASSTGTSGYNEQFF. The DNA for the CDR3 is TGTGCCAGCAGCACCGGGACTAGCGGCTACAATGAGCAGTTCTTC.

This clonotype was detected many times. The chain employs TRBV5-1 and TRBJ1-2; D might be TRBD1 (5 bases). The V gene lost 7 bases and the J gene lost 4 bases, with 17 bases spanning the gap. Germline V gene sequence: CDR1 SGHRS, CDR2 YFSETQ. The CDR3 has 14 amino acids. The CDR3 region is CASSSGGIGYGYTF. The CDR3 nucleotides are TGCGCCAGCTCCTCCGGGGGGATCGGCTATGGCTACACCTTC.

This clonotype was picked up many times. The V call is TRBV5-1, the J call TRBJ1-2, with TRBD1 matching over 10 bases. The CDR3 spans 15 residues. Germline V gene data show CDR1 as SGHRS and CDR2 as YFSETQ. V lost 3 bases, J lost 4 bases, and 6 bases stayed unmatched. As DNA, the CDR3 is TGCGCCAGCAGCTCCGGGACAGGGGACGCCTATGGCTACACCTTC. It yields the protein CASSSGTGDAYGYTF.

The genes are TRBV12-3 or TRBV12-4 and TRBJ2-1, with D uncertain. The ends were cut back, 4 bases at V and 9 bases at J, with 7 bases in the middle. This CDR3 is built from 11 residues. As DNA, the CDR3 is TGTGCCAGCAGTTATTACGGTGAGCAGTTCTTC. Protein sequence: CASSYYGEQFF.

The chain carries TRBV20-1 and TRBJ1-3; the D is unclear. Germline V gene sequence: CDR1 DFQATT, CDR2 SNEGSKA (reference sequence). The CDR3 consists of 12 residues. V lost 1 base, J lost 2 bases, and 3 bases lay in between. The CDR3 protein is CSARGAGNTIYF. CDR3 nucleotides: TGCAGTGCTAGAGGAGCTGGAAACACCATATATTTT.

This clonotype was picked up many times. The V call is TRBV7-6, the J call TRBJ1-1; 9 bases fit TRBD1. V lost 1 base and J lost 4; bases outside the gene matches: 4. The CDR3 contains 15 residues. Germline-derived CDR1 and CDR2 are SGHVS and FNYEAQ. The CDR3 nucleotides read TGTGCCAGCAGCTTAGGGGGACAGGGCGCCACTGAAGCTTTCTTT. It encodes CASSLGGQGATEAFF. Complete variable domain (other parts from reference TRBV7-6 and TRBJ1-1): GAGVSQSPRYKVTKRGQDVALRCDPISGHVSLYWYRQALGQGPEFLTYFNYEAQQDKSGLPNDRFSAERPEGSISTLTIQRTEQRDSAMYRCASSLGGQGATEAFFGQGTRLTVV.

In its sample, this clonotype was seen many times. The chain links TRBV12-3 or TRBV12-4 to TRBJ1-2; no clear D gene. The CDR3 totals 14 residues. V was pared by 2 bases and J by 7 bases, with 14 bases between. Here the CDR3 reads CASSLKVSSSGYTF. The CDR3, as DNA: TGTGCCAGCAGTTTAAAGGTTTCATCGTCTGGCTACACCTTC.

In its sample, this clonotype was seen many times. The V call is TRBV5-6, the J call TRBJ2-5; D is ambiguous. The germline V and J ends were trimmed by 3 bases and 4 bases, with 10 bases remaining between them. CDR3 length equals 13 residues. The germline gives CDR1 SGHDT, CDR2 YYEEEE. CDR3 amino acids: CASSYETRETQYF. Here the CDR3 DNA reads TGTGCCAGCAGCTATGAGACAAGAGAGACCCAGTACTTC.